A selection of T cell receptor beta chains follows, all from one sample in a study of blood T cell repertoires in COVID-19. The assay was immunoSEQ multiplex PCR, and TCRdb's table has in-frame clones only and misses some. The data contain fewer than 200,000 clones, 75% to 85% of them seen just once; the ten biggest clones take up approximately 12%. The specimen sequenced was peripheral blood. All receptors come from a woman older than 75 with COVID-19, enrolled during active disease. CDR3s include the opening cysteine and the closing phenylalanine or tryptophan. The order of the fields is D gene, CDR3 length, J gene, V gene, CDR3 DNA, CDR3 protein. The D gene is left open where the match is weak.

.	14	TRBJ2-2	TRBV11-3	TGTGCCAGCAGCCGCGGCGCGAACACCGGGGAGCTGTTTTTT	CASSRGANTGELFF
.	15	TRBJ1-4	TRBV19	TGTGCCAGTAGTATACAGGGCCGGGGGAATGAAAAACTGTTTTTT	CASSIQGRGNEKLFF
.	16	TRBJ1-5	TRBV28	.	CASSFFGQLPSQPQHF
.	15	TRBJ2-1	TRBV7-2	TGTGCCAGCAGCTTAGCCCCTAGCTCCTACAATGAGCAGTTCTTC	CASSLAPSSYNEQFF
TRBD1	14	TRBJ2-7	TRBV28	TGTGCCAGCAGTTCACCGGGACAGGTGTTCGCGCAGTACTTC	CASSSPGQVFAQYF
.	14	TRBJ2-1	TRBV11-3	TGTGCCAGCAGCTTAGATCCGAGCGCCGATGAGCAGTTCTTC	CASSLDPSADEQFF
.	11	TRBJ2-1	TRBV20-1	TGCAGTGCTTCCGGGACAACTGAGCAGTTCTTC	CSASGTTEQFF
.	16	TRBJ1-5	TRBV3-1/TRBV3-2	TGTGCCAGCAGCCAAACGAGTGGGGCCAGCAATCAGCCCCAGCATTTT	CASSQTSGASNQPQHF
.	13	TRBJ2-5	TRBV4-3	TGCGCCAGCAGCCAAGTGGTAGAAGAGACCCAGTACTTC	CASSQVVEETQYF
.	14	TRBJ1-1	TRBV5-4	TGTGCCAGCAGCTCCTATGAAGTGAACACTGAAGCTTTCTTT	CASSSYEVNTEAFF